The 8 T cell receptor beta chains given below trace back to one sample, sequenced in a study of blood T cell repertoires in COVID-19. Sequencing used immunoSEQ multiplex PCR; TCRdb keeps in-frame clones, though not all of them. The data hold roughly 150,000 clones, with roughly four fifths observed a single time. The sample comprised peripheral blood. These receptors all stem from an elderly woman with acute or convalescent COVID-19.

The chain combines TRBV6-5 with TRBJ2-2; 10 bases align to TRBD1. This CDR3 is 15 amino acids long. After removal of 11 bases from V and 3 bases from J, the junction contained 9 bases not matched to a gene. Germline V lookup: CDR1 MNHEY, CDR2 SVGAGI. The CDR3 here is CACHVGTGDTGELFF. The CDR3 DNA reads TGTGCCTGCCACGTCGGGACAGGGGACACCGGGGAGCTGTTTTTT.

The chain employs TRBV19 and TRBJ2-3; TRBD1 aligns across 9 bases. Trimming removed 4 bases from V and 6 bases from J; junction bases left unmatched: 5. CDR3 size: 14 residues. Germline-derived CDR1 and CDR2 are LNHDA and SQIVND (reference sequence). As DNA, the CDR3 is TGTGCCAGTAGTACCGGACAGGGGATGGATACGCAGTATTTT. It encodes CASSTGQGMDTQYF.

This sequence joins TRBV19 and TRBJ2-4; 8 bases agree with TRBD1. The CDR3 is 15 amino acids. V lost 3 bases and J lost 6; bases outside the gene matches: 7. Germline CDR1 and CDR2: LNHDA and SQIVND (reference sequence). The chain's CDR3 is CASSMIGQGRNIQYF. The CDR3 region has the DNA TGTGCCAGTAGTATGATCGGACAGGGCAGAAACATTCAGTACTTC.

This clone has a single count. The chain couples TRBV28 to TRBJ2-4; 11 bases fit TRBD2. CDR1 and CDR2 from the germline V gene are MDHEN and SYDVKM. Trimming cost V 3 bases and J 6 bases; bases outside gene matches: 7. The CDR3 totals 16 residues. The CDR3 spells CASSLRLAGGRNIQYF. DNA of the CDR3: TGTGCCAGCAGTTTGAGGCTAGCGGGAGGTAGAAACATTCAGTACTTC.

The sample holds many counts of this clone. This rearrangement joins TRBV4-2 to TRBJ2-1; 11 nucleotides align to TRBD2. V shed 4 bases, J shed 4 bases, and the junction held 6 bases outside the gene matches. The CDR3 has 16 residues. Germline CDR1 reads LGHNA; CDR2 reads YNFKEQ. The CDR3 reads CASSLVTSGVYNEQFF. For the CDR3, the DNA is TGTGCCAGCAGCCTAGTGACTAGCGGGGTTTACAATGAGCAGTTCTTC.

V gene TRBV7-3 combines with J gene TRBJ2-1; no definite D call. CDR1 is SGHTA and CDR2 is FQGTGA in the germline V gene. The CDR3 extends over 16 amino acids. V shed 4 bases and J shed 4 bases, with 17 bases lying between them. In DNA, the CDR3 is TGTGCCAGCAGCTCCACACCCGTAGCATCTTACAATGAGCAGTTCTTC. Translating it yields CASSSTPVASYNEQFF.

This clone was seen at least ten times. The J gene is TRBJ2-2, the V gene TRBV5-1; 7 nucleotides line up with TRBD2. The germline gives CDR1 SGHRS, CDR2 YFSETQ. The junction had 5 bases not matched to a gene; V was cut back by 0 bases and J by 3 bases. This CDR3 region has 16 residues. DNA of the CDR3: TGCGCCAGCAGCTTGGCGGGAGGTTTAGACACCGGGGAGCTGTTTTTT. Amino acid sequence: CASSLAGGLDTGELFF.

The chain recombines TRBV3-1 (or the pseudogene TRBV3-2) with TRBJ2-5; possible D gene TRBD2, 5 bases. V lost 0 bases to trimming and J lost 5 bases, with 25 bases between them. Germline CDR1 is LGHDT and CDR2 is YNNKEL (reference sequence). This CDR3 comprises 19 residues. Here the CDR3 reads CASSQDRRLPTTGVETQYF. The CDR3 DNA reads TGTGCCAGCAGCCAAGATCGGAGGCTTCCCACCACTGGAGTTGAGACCCAGTACTTC.